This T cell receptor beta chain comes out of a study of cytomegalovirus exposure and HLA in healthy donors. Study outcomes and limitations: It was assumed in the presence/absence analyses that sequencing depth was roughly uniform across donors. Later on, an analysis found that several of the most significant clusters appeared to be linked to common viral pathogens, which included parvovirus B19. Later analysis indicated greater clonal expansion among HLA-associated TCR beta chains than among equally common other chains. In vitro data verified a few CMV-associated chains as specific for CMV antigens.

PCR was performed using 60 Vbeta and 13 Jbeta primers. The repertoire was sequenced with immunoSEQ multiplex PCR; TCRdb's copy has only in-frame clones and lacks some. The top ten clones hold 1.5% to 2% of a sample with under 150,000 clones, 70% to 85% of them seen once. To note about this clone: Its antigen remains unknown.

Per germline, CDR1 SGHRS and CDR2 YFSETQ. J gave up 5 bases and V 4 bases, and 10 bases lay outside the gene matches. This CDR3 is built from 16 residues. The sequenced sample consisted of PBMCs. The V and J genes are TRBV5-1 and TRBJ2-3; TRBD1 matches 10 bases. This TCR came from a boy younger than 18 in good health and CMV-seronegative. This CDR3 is CASSATGGVSVDTQYF. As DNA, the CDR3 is TGCGCCAGCAGCGCGACAGGGGGCGTCAGTGTAGATACGCAGTATTTT.